This T cell receptor beta chain was found in a study of T cells after yellow fever vaccination. TCRdb ran MiXCR on the 5' RACE reads and lists one entry per CDR3 protein. The sample carries approximately 170,000 distinct CDR3 sequences, 11% recorded once. The CDR3 loop spans 16 amino acids. With V trimmed by 1 base and J by 4 bases, 7 bases remained unmatched. CDR1 is SGHAT and CDR2 is FQNNGV in the germline V gene. The J gene is TRBJ2-5, the V gene TRBV11-2, with 9 bases aligning to TRBD2. The receptor comes from a man aged 18 to 29 who received the YFV17D yellow fever vaccine. Sequenced here: CD8+ T cells sorted from PBMCs, sampled 15 days after the yellow fever booster vaccination. The CDR3 coding sequence is TGTGCCAGCAGCTTAGGGGCCGGCGGGGGGGGAGAGACCCAGTACTTC. It encodes CASSLGAGGGGETQYF.